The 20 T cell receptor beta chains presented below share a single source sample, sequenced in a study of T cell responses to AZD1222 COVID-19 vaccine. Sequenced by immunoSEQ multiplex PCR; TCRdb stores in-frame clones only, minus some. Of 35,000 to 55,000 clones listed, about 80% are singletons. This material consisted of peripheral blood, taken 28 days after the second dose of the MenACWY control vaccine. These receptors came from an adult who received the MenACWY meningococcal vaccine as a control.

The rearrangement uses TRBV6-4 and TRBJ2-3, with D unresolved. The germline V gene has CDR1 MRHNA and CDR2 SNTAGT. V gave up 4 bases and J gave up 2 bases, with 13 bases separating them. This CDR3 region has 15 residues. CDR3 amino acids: CASSVLGDPTDTQYF. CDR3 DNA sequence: TGTGCCAGCAGTGTACTCGGAGACCCCACAGATACGCAGTATTTT.

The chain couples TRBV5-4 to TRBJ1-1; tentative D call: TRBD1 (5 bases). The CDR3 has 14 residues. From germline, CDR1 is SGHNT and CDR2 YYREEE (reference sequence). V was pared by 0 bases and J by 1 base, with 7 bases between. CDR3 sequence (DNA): TGTGCCAGCAGCTTGGCCGGACAGAACACTGAAGCTTTCTTT. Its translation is CASSLAGQNTEAFF.

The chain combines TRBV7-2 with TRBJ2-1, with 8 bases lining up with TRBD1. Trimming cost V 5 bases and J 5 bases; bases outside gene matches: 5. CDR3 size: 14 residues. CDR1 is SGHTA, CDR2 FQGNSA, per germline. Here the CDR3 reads CASSISTGDNEQFF. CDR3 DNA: TGTGCCAGCAGCATATCGACAGGGGACAATGAGCAGTTCTTC.

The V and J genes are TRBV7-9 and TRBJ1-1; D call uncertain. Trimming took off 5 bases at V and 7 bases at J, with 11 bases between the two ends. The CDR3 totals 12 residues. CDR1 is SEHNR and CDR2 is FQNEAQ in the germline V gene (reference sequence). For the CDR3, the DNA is TGTGCCAGCAGCCCGGACGGTTATGAAGCTTTCTTT. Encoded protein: CASSPDGYEAFF.

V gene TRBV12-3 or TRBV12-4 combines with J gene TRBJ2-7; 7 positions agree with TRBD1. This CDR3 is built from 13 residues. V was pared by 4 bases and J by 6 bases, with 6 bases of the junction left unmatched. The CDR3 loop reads CASSSYRGSEQYF. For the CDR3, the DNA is TGTGCCAGCAGTTCCTACAGGGGCTCCGAGCAGTACTTC.

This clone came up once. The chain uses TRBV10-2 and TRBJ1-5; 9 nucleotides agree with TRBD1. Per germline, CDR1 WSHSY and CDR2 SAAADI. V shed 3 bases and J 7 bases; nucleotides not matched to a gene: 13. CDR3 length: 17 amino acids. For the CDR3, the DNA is TGCGCCAGCAGTGACCTGTTCGACAGGGGGGTTAGGCAGCCCCAGCATTTT. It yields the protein CASSDLFDRGVRQPQHF.

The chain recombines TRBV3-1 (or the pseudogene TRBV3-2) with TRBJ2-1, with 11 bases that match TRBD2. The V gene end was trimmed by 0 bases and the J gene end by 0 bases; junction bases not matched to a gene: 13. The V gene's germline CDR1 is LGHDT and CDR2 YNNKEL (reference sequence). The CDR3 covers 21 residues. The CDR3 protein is CASSQDLGLLAGDISYNEQFF. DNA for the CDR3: TGTGCCAGCAGCCAAGATCTTGGTTTACTAGCGGGAGACATCTCCTACAATGAGCAGTTCTTC.

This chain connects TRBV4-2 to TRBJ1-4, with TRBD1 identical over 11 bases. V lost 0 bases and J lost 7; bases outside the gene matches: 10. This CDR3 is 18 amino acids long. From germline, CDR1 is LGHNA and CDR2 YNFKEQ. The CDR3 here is CASSQDRRPGQGGEKLFF. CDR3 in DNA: TGTGCCAGCAGCCAAGACCGCCGGCCGGGACAGGGGGGTGAAAAACTGTTTTTT.

DNA for the CDR3: TGTGCCAGCAGCCCTGTAGGGGGCGGCTACAATGAGCAGTTCTTC. It codes for CASSPVGGGYNEQFF. The chain joins TRBV13 to TRBJ2-1, with TRBD1 matching over 7 bases. The germline CDR1 and CDR2 sequences are PRHDT and FYEKMQ (reference sequence). This CDR3 is 15 amino acids long. Germline trimming cut 5 bases from V and 3 bases from J; bases unmatched to any gene: 7. The whole variable domain, filled in from reference TRBV13 and TRBJ2-1, reads AAGVIQSPRHLIKEKRETATLKCYPIPRHDTVYWYQQGPGQDPQFLISFYEKMQSDKGSIPDRFSAQQFSDYHSELNMSSLELGDSALYFCASSPVGGGYNEQFFGPGTRLTVL.

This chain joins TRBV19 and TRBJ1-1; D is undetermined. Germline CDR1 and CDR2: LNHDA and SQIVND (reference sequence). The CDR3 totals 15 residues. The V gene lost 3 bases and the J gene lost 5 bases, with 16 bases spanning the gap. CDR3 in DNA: TGTGCCAGTAGTATCTGGTACAGAGGAGAAACTGAAGCTTTCTTT. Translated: CASSIWYRGETEAFF.

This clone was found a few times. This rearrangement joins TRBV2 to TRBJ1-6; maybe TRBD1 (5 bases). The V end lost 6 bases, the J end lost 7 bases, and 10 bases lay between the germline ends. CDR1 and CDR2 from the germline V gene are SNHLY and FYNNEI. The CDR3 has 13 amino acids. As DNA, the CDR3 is TGTGCCAGCAGACCACAGGAAAATTCACCCCTCCACTTT. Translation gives CASRPQENSPLHF.

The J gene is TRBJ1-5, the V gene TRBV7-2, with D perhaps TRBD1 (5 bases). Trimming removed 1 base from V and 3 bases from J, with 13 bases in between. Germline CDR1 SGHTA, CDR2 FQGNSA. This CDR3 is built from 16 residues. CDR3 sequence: CASSLGVGRLNQPQHF. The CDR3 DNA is TGTGCCAGCAGCTTAGGTGTGGGACGGCTCAATCAGCCCCAGCATTTT.

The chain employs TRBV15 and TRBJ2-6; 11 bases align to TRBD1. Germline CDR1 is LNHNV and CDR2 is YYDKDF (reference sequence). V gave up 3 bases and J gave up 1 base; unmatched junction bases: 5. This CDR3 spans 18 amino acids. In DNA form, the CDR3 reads TGTGCCACCAGCAGCCCGGGACAGGGGGTTTCTGGGGCCAACGTCCTGACTTTC. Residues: CATSSPGQGVSGANVLTF.

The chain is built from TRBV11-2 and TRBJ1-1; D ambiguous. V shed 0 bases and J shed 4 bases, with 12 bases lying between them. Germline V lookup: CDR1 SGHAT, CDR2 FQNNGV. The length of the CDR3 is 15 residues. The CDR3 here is CASSLERLGGTEAFF. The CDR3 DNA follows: TGTGCCAGCAGCTTAGAGCGTCTGGGAGGCACTGAAGCTTTCTTT. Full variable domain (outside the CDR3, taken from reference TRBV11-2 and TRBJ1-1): EAGVAQSPRYKIIEKRQSVAFWCNPISGHATLYWYQQILGQGPKLLIQFQNNGVVDDSQLPKDRFSAERLKGVDSTLKIQPAKLEDSAVYLCASSLERLGGTEAFFGQGTRLTVV.

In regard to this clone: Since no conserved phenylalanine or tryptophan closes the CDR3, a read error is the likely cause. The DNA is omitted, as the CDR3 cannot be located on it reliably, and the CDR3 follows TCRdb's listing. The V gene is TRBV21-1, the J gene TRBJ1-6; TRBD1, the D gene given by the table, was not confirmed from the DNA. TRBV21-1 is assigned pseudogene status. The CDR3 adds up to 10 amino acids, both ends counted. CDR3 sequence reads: CASSKSKVWA.

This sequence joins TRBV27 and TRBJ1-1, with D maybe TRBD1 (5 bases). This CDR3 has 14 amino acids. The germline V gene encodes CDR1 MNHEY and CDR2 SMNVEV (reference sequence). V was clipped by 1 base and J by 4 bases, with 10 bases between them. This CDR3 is CASSLYQGGTEAFF. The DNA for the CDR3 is TGTGCCAGCAGTTTATATCAGGGCGGCACTGAAGCTTTCTTT.

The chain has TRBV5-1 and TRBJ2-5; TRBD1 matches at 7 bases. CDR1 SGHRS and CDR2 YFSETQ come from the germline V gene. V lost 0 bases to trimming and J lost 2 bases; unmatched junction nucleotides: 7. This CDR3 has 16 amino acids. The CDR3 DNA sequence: TGCGCCAGCAGCTTGGGACAGGGTAGGGCTCAAGAGACCCAGTACTTC. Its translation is CASSLGQGRAQETQYF.

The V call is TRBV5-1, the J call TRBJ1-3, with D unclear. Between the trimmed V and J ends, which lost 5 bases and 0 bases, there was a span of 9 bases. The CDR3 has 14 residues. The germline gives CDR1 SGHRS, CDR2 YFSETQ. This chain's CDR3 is CASSPGLSGNTIYF. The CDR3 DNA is TGCGCCAGCAGTCCTGGGCTCTCTGGAAACACCATATATTTT. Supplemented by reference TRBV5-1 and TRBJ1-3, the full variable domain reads KAGVTQTPRYLIKTRGQQVTLSCSPISGHRSVSWYQQTPGQGLQFLFEYFSETQRNKGNFPGRFSGRQFSNSRSEMNVSTLELGDSALYLCASSPGLSGNTIYFGEGSWLTVV.

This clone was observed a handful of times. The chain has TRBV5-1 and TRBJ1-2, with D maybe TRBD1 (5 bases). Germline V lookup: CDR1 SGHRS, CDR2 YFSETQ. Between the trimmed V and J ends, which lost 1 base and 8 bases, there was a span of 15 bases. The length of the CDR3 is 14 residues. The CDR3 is CASSLSQDLGGYTF. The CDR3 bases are TGCGCCAGCAGCTTGTCACAGGATCTGGGCGGCTACACCTTC. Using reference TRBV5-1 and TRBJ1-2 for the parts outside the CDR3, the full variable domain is KAGVTQTPRYLIKTRGQQVTLSCSPISGHRSVSWYQQTPGQGLQFLFEYFSETQRNKGNFPGRFSGRQFSNSRSEMNVSTLELGDSALYLCASSLSQDLGGYTFGSGTRLTVV.

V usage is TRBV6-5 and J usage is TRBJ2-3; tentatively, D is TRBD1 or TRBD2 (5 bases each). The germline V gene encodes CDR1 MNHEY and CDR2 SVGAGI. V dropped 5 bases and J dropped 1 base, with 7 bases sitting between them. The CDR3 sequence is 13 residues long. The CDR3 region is CASSLGGTDTQYF. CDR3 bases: TGTGCCAGCAGTCTGGGGGGCACAGATACGCAGTATTTT.